This passage covers 21 T cell receptor beta chains from one sample sequenced in a study of spatial heterogeneity in lung cancer. Stated time point: sample taken at primary tumor resection. TCRdb used MiXCR to reprocess the 5' RACE reads, holding one entry per CDR3 protein. Of under 2,000 distinct CDR3 sequences in the sample, around 5% are singletons; the top ten hold roughly 23%. Source: normal lung tissue next to the tumor, taken at surgery. The receptors derive from a female donor with early-stage non-small cell lung cancer.

This clonotype was detected only a few times. V gene TRBV20-1 combines with J gene TRBJ2-7, with no clear D. Germline V CDR1 and CDR2: DFQATT, SNEGSKA (reference sequence). This CDR3 is 13 amino acids long. Between the trimmed V and J ends, which lost 6 bases and 3 bases, there was a span of 15 bases. The CDR3 DNA reads TGCAGTGCCCAAAAACCGGGCCTCTACGAGCAGTACTTC. It codes for CSAQKPGLYEQYF.

This clonotype is termed medium-sized. The chain uses TRBV28 and TRBJ2-5, with D possibly matching TRBD2 (7 bases). In germline, CDR1 is MDHEN, CDR2 SYDVKM. The CDR3 covers 14 residues. Deletions cut 10 bases from V and 5 bases from J, with 20 bases between. In nucleotides, the CDR3 is TGTGCCACCCTTAGTCGGGGGGCAGAGGAGACCCAGTACTTC. Protein: CATLSRGAEETQYF.

Comment on this clonotype: Without the conserved terminal phenylalanine or tryptophan, this CDR3 likely stems from a read error. The CDR3 spells CASSFNTGELFL. The CDR3, as DNA: TGTGCCAGCAGTTTCAACACCGGGGAGCTGTTTTTA. V is TRBV28 and J is TRBJ2-2; D unresolved. Germline V gene lookup returns CDR1 MDHEN and CDR2 SYDVKM. V dropped 3 bases and J dropped 2 bases, with 1 base sitting between them. This CDR3 has 12 amino acids.

By proportion, this clonotype is medium-sized. The V call is TRBV10-2, the J call TRBJ2-2, with 8 bases identical to TRBD2. Germline CDR1 is WSHSY and CDR2 is SAAADI. Trimming took 6 bases from V and 4 from J; bases not matched to a gene: 7. The CDR3 sequence is 15 residues long. The CDR3 coding sequence is TGCGCCAGCAGACCGAGCGGGGGCGGCACCGGGGAGCTGTTTTTT. It specifies CASRPSGGGTGELFF.

This clonotype ranks as large. This chain connects TRBV20-1 to TRBJ2-4; the match to TRBD2 covers 7 bases. Germline-derived CDR1 and CDR2 are DFQATT and SNEGSKA (reference sequence). CDR3 length equals 15 residues. Trimming cost V 3 bases and J 5 bases; bases outside gene matches: 10. This CDR3 is CSASPRGVGENIQYF. CDR3 in DNA: TGCAGTGCTAGCCCCCGGGGGGTCGGGGAAAACATTCAGTACTTC.

This clonotype counts as medium-sized. V is TRBV20-1 and J is TRBJ1-1; tentative D call: TRBD1 (6 bases). The ends were cut back, 0 bases at V and 1 base at J, with 9 bases in the middle. The germline V gene has CDR1 DFQATT and CDR2 SNEGSKA (reference sequence). This CDR3 contains 14 residues. CDR3 nucleotides: TGCAGTGCTAGAGATCCGACAGGGAACACTGAAGCTTTCTTT. This codes for CSARDPTGNTEAFF.

By sample fraction, this clonotype is large. The J gene is TRBJ2-1, the V gene TRBV24-1; 12 nucleotides match TRBD1. The CDR3 sequence is 16 residues long. Germline CDR1 KGHDR, CDR2 SFDVKD. V trimming: 4 bases; J trimming: 12 bases; junction bases outside the gene matches: 12. CDR3 residues: CATSELGDRGRVRQFF. CDR3 nucleotide sequence: TGTGCCACCAGTGAATTAGGGGACAGGGGGCGGGTAAGGCAGTTCTTC.

This clonotype is deemed medium-sized (0.01 to 0.1%). The rearrangement joins TRBV7-9 to TRBJ2-7, with no clear D. The germline CDR1 and CDR2 sequences are SEHNR and FQNEAQ (reference sequence). The CDR3 is made up of 11 amino acids. V was pared by 4 bases and J by 6 bases, with 7 bases between. CDR3: CASSWTGEQYF. The CDR3 DNA reads TGTGCCAGCAGCTGGACGGGCGAGCAGTACTTC.

In this sample, this clonotype turned up many times. The chain has TRBV29-1 and TRBJ2-1; 9 bases match TRBD2. The CDR3 totals 13 residues. The V and J ends lost 6 bases and 5 bases, in that order; junction bases with no gene match: 5. CDR1 is SQVTM, CDR2 ANQGSEA, per germline. DNA for the CDR3: TGCAGCGTCCTGGGACTAGCTAACAATGAGCAGTTCTTC. It codes for CSVLGLANNEQFF.

The genes are TRBV29-1 and TRBJ2-2; D tentatively reads TRBD1 or TRBD2 (6 bases each). CDR3 length: 16 amino acids. The V gene's germline CDR1 is SQVTM and CDR2 ANQGSEA. V lost 0 bases and J lost 0, with 11 bases in between. The CDR3 nucleotides read TGCAGCGTTGAAGATCCGGAGGGGGCGAACACCGGGGAGCTGTTTTTT. This encodes CSVEDPEGANTGELFF.

Sample share makes this clonotype medium-sized. The junction does not match germline at one end; this may be a read error. V is TRBV9 and J is TRBJ1-6; D remains ambiguous. CDR3 length: 15 amino acids. Germline V lookup: CDR1 SGDLS, CDR2 YYNGEE. In DNA, the CDR3 is TGTGCCAGCAACGTACGGCAAATCGGAAATTCACCCCTCCACTTT. This translates into CASNVRQIGNSPLHF.

This clonotype is labeled as medium-sized (0.01 to 0.1%). CDR3 DNA sequence: TGTGCCAGCAGCTTAGAAGCCGAATACGAGCAGTACTTC. Encoded protein: CASSLEAEYEQYF. J is TRBJ2-7 and V is TRBV7-2; no clear D. V lost 1 base, J lost 4 bases, and 8 bases lay in between. CDR1 and CDR2 from the germline V gene are SGHTA and FQGNSA. There are 13 residues in the CDR3.

This clonotype was detected only a few times. This sequence joins TRBV11-2 and TRBJ2-7; a weak D match, TRBD2 (6 bases). V was pared by 6 bases and J by 2 bases, with 14 bases between. Looked up from germline, CDR1 is SGHAT and CDR2 is FQNNGV. The CDR3 is 14 amino acids. The DNA of the CDR3 is TGTGCCAGCAGGTCTCAGGGAGGACCCTACGAGCAGTACTTC. Protein sequence: CASRSQGGPYEQYF.

Judged by abundance, this clonotype is medium-sized (0.01 to 0.1%). The chain carries TRBV24-1 and TRBJ2-2; the D gene is possibly TRBD1 (6 bases). Per the germline V gene, CDR1 is KGHDR and CDR2 is SFDVKD. V was trimmed by 6 bases and J by 7 bases, leaving 11 bases between them. The CDR3 has 13 amino acids. CDR3 amino acids: CATSPTGHGELFF. CDR3 sequence (DNA): TGTGCCACCAGTCCTACAGGGCACGGGGAGCTGTTTTTT.

This clonotype has at least ten counts. This chain uses TRBV7-2 with TRBJ2-3, with a possible D match to TRBD2 (6 bases). Looked up from germline, CDR1 is SGHTA and CDR2 is FQGNSA. CDR3 size: 15 residues. The V gene lost 5 bases and the J gene lost 2 bases, with 14 bases spanning the gap. CDR3 bases: TGTGCCAGCAGCCGCATGGAGGGGTTCACAGATACGCAGTATTTT. Translated, it gives CASSRMEGFTDTQYF. Combining the CDR3 with reference TRBV7-2 and TRBJ2-3 gives the whole variable domain GAGVSQSPSNKVTEKGKDVELRCDPISGHTALYWYRQSLGQGLEFLIYFQGNSAPDKSGLPSDRFSAERTGGSVSTLTIQRTQQEDSAVYLCASSRMEGFTDTQYFGPGTRLTVL.

This clonotype was detected ten times or more. The rearrangement uses TRBV6-5 and TRBJ1-2; D is perhaps TRBD1 (5 bases). The germline V and J ends were trimmed by 7 bases and 2 bases, with 14 bases remaining between them. CDR3 length: 14 residues. The V gene's germline CDR1 is MNHEY and CDR2 SVGAGI. CDR3 loop: CASTIGGGNYGYTF. CDR3 nucleotide sequence: TGTGCCAGCACCATAGGCGGGGGGAACTATGGCTACACCTTC.

This clonotype is termed medium-sized. The chain links TRBV7-8 to TRBJ2-5, with D perhaps TRBD2 (5 bases). The V end was cut by 4 bases, the J end by 5 bases, with 23 bases between. This CDR3 contains 17 residues. Germline values: CDR1 SGHVS, CDR2 FQNEAQ. The DNA for the CDR3 is TGTGCCAGCAGCTCGACGGACGGACTCCGCGGACGGGAGACCCAGTACTTC. As protein: CASSSTDGLRGRETQYF. Complete variable domain (other parts from reference TRBV7-8 and TRBJ2-5): GAGVSQSPRYKVAKRGQDVALRCDPISGHVSLFWYQQALGQGPEFLTYFQNEAQLDKSGLPSDRFFAERPEGSVSTLKIQRTQQEDSAVYLCASSSTDGLRGRETQYFGPGTRLLVL.

This clonotype turned up a few times. This may stem from a read error, because a much larger clone lies one nucleotide away. This rearrangement joins TRBV5-6 to TRBJ1-2, with D possibly TRBD1 on 6 matching bases. The germline CDR1 and CDR2 sequences are SGHDT and YYEEEE. The CDR3 is 15 amino acids. The CDR3 region is CASSSQGFPNYGHTF. The CDR3 nucleotides read TGTGCCAGCAGCTCACAGGGATTCCCTAACTATGGCCACACCTTC.

This clonotype is medium-sized in the sample. The chain links TRBV2 to TRBJ1-5; D not resolved. V lost 7 bases to trimming and J lost 0 bases, with 13 bases between them. This CDR3 region has 15 residues. From germline, CDR1 is SNHLY and CDR2 FYNNEI. The CDR3 coding sequence is TGTGCCAGCAAAAGTCGCCCTGATAGCAATCAGCCCCAGCATTTT. Its protein product is CASKSRPDSNQPQHF.

By share of the sample, this clonotype is large. The genes are TRBV12-3 or TRBV12-4 and TRBJ1-2, with TRBD1 as a possible D gene (6 bases). This CDR3 comprises 16 residues. The germline V and J ends were trimmed by 5 bases and 8 bases, with 24 bases remaining between them. CDR3 nucleotides: TGTGCCAGCAGTCCGATGAGCGGGGGGGGCGATTTGGGCTACACCTTC. Translating it yields CASSPMSGGGDLGYTF.

This clonotype is medium-sized by share. This rearrangement joins TRBV7-2 to TRBJ1-5, with TRBD1 matching 7 bases. This CDR3 spans 16 amino acids. The V gene's germline CDR1 is SGHTA and CDR2 FQGNSA. Germline trimming cut 5 bases from V and 5 bases from J; bases unmatched to any gene: 12. The CDR3 region has the DNA TGTGCCAGCAGCCCGACTAGGACAGGTTCGCATCAGCCCCAGCATTTT. Translation: CASSPTRTGSHQPQHF.